One sample yielded the 12 T cell receptor beta chains listed below, sequenced in a study of regulatory T cells in long-lasting Graves disease. Time point defined: newly diagnosed GD, antithyroid drugs for less than 3 months. Isolated PBMC RNA provided the starting material for the TCR library. Arm-PCR of CDR3 regions with iRepertoire HTBI primers generated TCR beta libraries. TCRdb re-called the multiplex PCR reads with MiXCR, one entry per CDR3 protein. This table has a few hundred thousand distinct CDR3 sequences, roughly 17% appearing once. The same sample was also studied in work on T cells in Graves' hyperthyroidism and ophthalmopathy.

The sample in question was peripheral blood mononuclear cells (PBMCs), obtained at new diagnosis, from a patient treated with antithyroid drugs. Receptors originate from a woman between 18 and 30 years old with Graves disease.

The chain carries TRBV4-1 and TRBJ2-7, with 7 bases that match TRBD2. The germline CDR1 and CDR2 sequences are MGHRA and YSYEKL. V shed 0 bases, J shed 3 bases, and the junction held 5 bases outside the gene matches. This CDR3 comprises 15 residues. The CDR3 protein is CASSQEMGGSYEQYF. The CDR3 nucleotides read TGCGCCAGCAGCCAAGAAATGGGGGGGAGCTACGAGCAGTACTTC.

The chain recombines TRBV7-8 with TRBJ2-7, with 8 bases that match TRBD1. This CDR3 region has 16 residues. J lost 7 bases, V lost 1 base, and 12 bases had no gene match. Germline V gives CDR1 SGHVS, CDR2 FQNEAQ. CDR3 region: CASSLDQIQGAVEQYF. The CDR3 nucleotides are TGTGCCAGCAGCTTAGATCAGATCCAGGGGGCAGTGGAGCAGTACTTC.

This clonotype was detected ten times or more. The chain is built from TRBV28 and TRBJ2-7; D may be TRBD1 or TRBD2 (5 bases each). V lost 2 bases, J lost 4 bases, and 9 bases lay in between. CDR3 size: 13 residues. CDR1 is MDHEN and CDR2 is SYDVKM in the germline V gene. As DNA, the CDR3 is TGTGCCAGCAGTTTAGAGGGGCGGTACGAGCAGTACTTC. Translated: CASSLEGRYEQYF.

This clonotype was seen at least ten times. The chain links TRBV6-5 to TRBJ2-7; 8 bases are a match to TRBD2. The CDR3 totals 15 residues. Trimming at V came to 4 bases and at J to 2 bases, leaving 7 bases not matched to a gene. Germline values: CDR1 MNHEY, CDR2 SVGAGI. The CDR3 nucleotides are TGTGCCAGCAGTTCCCAGCGGGGGCGGACCTACGAGCAGTACTTC. Translated, it gives CASSSQRGRTYEQYF.

This clonotype has at least ten counts. A junction end diverges from the germline sequence, so it may reflect a read error. CDR3 coding DNA: TGTGCCAGCAGCTTGGGTTTTGGGGGGAACACTGAAGCTTTCTTT. Protein sequence: CASSLGFGGNTEAFF. The rearrangement joins TRBV5-1 to TRBJ1-1; D may be TRBD1 (5 bases). The length of the CDR3 is 15 residues. CDR1 and CDR2 from the germline V gene are SGHRS and YFSETQ.

The table lists this clonotype with a few counts. The chain has TRBV20-1 and TRBJ2-7; D is possibly TRBD2 (6 bases). This CDR3 comprises 13 residues. The germline V gene encodes CDR1 DFQATT and CDR2 SNEGSKA (reference sequence). The V gene lost 6 bases and the J gene lost 3 bases, with 15 bases spanning the gap. The CDR3 protein is CSAPGLHFYEQYF. As DNA, the CDR3 is TGCAGTGCCCCGGGACTCCACTTCTACGAGCAGTACTTC.

This clonotype was recorded a few times. V gene TRBV11-2 combines with J gene TRBJ1-3, with 7 bases identical to TRBD1. The trim removed 5 bases at V and 0 bases at J, leaving 19 bases unmatched. The CDR3 has 20 residues. CDR1 and CDR2 from the germline V gene are SGHAT and FQNNGV. CDR3 protein: CASSTRQGFHAVRSGNTIYF. In nucleotides, the CDR3 is TGTGCCAGCAGCACCCGACAGGGTTTCCATGCAGTACGCTCTGGAAACACCATATATTTT.

The chain has TRBV6-2 or TRBV6-3 and TRBJ2-2; 11 positions match TRBD2. The CDR3 is made up of 17 amino acids. The germline gives CDR1 MNHEY, CDR2 SVGEGT. V lost 6 bases to trimming and J lost 7 bases; unmatched junction nucleotides: 13. The CDR3 is CASSAQTLAGDLGELFF. The CDR3 DNA is TGTGCCAGCAGCGCCCAAACACTAGCGGGAGACCTCGGGGAGCTGTTTTTT.

This clonotype was seen many times. The gene calls are TRBV3-1 and TRBJ1-1; D might be TRBD1 (6 bases). The length of the CDR3 is 15 residues. The V and J ends lost 4 bases and 1 base respectively, with 13 bases between them. CDR1 and CDR2 from the germline V gene are LGHDT and YNNKEL (reference sequence). The CDR3 loop reads CASSPRQVSNTEAFF. The CDR3 bases are TGTGCCAGCAGCCCTAGACAGGTATCGAACACTGAAGCTTTCTTT.

This clonotype was observed a handful of times. CDR3 nucleotides: TGCGCCAGCAGCCAAGATCGGGGCCCCGGGCCTCAAGAGACCCAGTACTTC. The encoded protein is CASSQDRGPGPQETQYF. This chain connects TRBV4-1 to TRBJ2-5, with D perhaps assigned TRBD1 or TRBD2 (5 bases each). Germline V gene lookup returns CDR1 MGHRA and CDR2 YSYEKL. The CDR3 has 17 residues. V lost 0 bases and J lost 2, with 16 bases in between.

This chain joins TRBV7-8 and TRBJ1-3; D gene uncertain. This CDR3 has 17 residues. CDR1 is SGHVS and CDR2 is FQNEAQ in the germline V gene. V was clipped by 1 base and J by 4 bases, with 17 bases between them. CDR3 sequence: CASSLGLRAAQGNTIYF. In DNA, the CDR3 is TGTGCCAGCAGCTTAGGTTTGCGCGCTGCACAGGGAAACACCATATATTTT.

This clonotype was observed a few times. The V gene is TRBV29-1, the J gene TRBJ1-1; D ambiguous. In germline, CDR1 is SQVTM, CDR2 ANQGSEA. Trimming stripped 3 bases from V and 11 bases from J, with 22 bases between. CDR3 length: 14 residues. CDR3 residues: CSVDHRRRVKGAFF. The CDR3 nucleotides read TGCAGCGTTGATCACCGGCGAAGGGTAAAAGGGGCTTTCTTT.